A selection of T cell receptor beta chains follows, all from one sample in a study of blood T cell repertoires in COVID-19. The table came from immunoSEQ multiplex PCR; TCRdb's copy has only in-frame clones and leaves some out. The table lists a few hundred thousand clones, roughly 89% of them singletons. Sequences were obtained from PBMCs or T cells enriched from blood (not recorded which). The receptors stem from a man between 18 and 29 years old with acute COVID-19. Each CDR3 is given with its conserved first and last residue. Each record gives: CDR3 DNA, CDR3 protein, D gene, clone size, J gene, V gene. The D gene is left open where the match is weak. Clone sizes are given selectively: once, few, many, or a class where the clone is expanded.

cdr3_nt: TGTGCCAGCATTCCACACGAGGTGAACACTGAAGCTTTCTTT
cdr3_aa: CASIPHEVNTEAFF
d_call: NA
clone_size: NA
j_call: TRBJ1-1
v_call: TRBV7-9

cdr3_nt: TGTGCCACCAGTGTCCCACTAGCGGGAGGAATAAACACCGGGGAGCTGTTTTTT
cdr3_aa: CATSVPLAGGINTGELFF
d_call: TRBD2
clone_size: NA
j_call: TRBJ2-2
v_call: TRBV24-1

cdr3_nt: TGTGCCTGGAGCGCCGGTTCAAGCAATCAGCCCCAGCATTTT
cdr3_aa: CAWSAGSSNQPQHF
d_call: NA
clone_size: once
j_call: TRBJ1-5
v_call: TRBV30

cdr3_nt: TGCGCCAGCAGCTTAGGCGGGAGGGTTTCAGATACGCAGTATTTT
cdr3_aa: CASSLGGRVSDTQYF
d_call: TRBD2
clone_size: NA
j_call: TRBJ2-3
v_call: TRBV5-1

cdr3_nt: TGTGCCTGGAACAGGCGGCAGTCGACAGCCTACGAGCAGTACTTC
cdr3_aa: CAWNRRQSTAYEQYF
d_call: NA
clone_size: NA
j_call: TRBJ2-7
v_call: TRBV30

cdr3_nt: TGTGCCAGCAGGGGACTAGCGGGAGCAGATACGCAGTATTTT
cdr3_aa: CASRGLAGADTQYF
d_call: TRBD2
clone_size: NA
j_call: TRBJ2-3
v_call: TRBV27

cdr3_nt: TGCGCCAGCAGCCAGACAATATGGACAGGGGGCTTCAAGAATGAGCAGTTCTTC
cdr3_aa: CASSQTIWTGGFKNEQFF
d_call: TRBD1
clone_size: NA
j_call: TRBJ2-1
v_call: TRBV4-1

cdr3_nt: TGTGCCAGCTTTAGCGGGAGCACCTACGAGCAGTACTTC
cdr3_aa: CASFSGSTYEQYF
d_call: TRBD2
clone_size: once
j_call: TRBJ2-7
v_call: TRBV3-1/TRBV3-2

cdr3_nt: TGTGCCAGCAGCTTAATGGGCCAGACAGATACGCAGTATTTT
cdr3_aa: CASSLMGQTDTQYF
d_call: NA
clone_size: NA
j_call: TRBJ2-3
v_call: TRBV7-3

cdr3_nt: TGTGCCAGCAGACATCGGGGACAGTTAAACACCGGGGAGCTGTTTTTT
cdr3_aa: CASRHRGQLNTGELFF
d_call: TRBD1
clone_size: NA
j_call: TRBJ2-2
v_call: TRBV27